A single T cell receptor (beta chain) is shown here with its context. The method was immunoSEQ multiplex PCR; TCRdb's version includes in-frame clones alone and lacks a portion of them. This sample yields about 73,000 clones, of which approximately 91% are seen a single time; 4.5% to 5% belongs to the top ten. This entry comes from a study of technical replicates of blood from a handful of donors. The CDR3 extends over 17 amino acids. V was trimmed by 4 bases and J by 3 bases, leaving 22 bases between them. The germline gives CDR1 SGHNT, CDR2 YYREEE (reference sequence). The receptor was derived from a human donor in good health. Some clones in this sample may be carry-over from other donors' samples. Sequencing was done on a sample of PBMCs. V gene TRBV5-4 combines with J gene TRBJ1-1; D gene ambiguous. In nucleotides, the CDR3 is TGTGCCAGCAGCGGTGGAGGCAGCGGGCGGGTTCACACTGAAGCTTTCTTT. It is translated as CASSGGGSGRVHTEAFF.